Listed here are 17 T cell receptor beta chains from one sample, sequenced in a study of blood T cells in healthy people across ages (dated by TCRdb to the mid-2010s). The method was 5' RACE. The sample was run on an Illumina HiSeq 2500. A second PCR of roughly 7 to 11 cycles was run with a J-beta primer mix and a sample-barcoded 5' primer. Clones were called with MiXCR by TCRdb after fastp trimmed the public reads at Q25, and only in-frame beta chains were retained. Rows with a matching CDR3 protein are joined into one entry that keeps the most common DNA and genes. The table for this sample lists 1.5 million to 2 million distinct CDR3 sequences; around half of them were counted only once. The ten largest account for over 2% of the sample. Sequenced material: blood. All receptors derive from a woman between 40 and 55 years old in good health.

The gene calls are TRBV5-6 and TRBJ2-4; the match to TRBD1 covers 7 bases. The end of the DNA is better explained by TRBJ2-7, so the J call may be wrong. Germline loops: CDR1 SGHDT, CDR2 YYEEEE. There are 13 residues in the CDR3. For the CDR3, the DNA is TGTGCCAGCAGCTTAAAGGGGGCGGACGAGCAGTACTTC. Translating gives CASSLKGADEQYF.

The chain's CDR3 is CASSREDWSHEQFF. The CDR3 DNA sequence: TGTGCCAGCAGCCGAGAAGACTGGTCGCATGAGCAGTTCTTC. This chain connects TRBV4-2 to TRBJ2-1; D unresolved. The V gene's germline CDR1 is LGHNA and CDR2 YNFKEQ. The V gene lost 4 bases and the J gene lost 8 bases, with 15 bases spanning the gap. CDR3 length: 14 amino acids.

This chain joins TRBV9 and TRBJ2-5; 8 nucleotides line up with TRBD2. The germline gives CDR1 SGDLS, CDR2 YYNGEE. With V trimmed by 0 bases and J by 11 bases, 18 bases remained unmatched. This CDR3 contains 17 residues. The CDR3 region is CASSVAPRLAMGNEQYF. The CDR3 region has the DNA TGTGCCAGCAGCGTAGCCCCCAGACTAGCGATGGGCAATGAGCAGTACTTC.

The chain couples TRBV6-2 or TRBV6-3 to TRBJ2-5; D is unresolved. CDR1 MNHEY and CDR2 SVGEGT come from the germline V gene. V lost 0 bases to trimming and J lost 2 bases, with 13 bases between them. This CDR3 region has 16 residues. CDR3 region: CASSYSNRTAQETQYF. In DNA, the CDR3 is TGTGCCAGCAGTTACTCGAATCGTACAGCACAAGAGACCCAGTACTTC.

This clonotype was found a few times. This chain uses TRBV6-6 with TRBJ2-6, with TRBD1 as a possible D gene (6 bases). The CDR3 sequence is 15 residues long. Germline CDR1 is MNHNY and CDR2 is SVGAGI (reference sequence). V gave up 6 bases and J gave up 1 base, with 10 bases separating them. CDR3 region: CASRAGVSGANVLTF. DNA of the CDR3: TGTGCCAGCAGGGCAGGGGTTTCTGGGGCCAACGTCCTGACTTTC.

Here the CDR3 DNA reads TGTGCCAGTAGTACCACCCTCAGGGGTAGCGAGCAGTTCTTC. The encoded protein is CASSTTLRGSEQFF. The chain has TRBV19 and TRBJ2-1; D might be TRBD1 (6 bases). The germline gives CDR1 LNHDA, CDR2 SQIVND (reference sequence). V shed 4 bases and J shed 10 bases, with 17 bases lying between them. The CDR3 covers 14 residues.

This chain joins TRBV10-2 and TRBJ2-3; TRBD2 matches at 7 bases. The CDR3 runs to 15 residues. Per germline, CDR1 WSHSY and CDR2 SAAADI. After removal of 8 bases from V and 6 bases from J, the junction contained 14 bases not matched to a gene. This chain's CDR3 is CASGAGTTWTDTQYF. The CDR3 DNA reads TGCGCCAGCGGAGCCGGGACTACCTGGACCGATACGCAGTATTTT.

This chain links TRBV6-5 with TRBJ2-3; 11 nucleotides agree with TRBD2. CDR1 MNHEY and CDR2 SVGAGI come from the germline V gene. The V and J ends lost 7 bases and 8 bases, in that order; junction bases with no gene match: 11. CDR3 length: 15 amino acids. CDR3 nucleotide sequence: TGTGCCAGCAACGGACTAGCGGGCGGGCGAGGTACGCAGTATTTT. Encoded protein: CASNGLAGGRGTQYF.

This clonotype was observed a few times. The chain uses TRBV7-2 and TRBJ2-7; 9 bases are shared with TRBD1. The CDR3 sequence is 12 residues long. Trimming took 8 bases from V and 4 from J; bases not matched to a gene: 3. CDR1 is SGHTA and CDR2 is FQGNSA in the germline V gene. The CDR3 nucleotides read TGTGCCAGCGGGACAGGGTTGTACGAGCAGTACTTC. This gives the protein CASGTGLYEQYF.

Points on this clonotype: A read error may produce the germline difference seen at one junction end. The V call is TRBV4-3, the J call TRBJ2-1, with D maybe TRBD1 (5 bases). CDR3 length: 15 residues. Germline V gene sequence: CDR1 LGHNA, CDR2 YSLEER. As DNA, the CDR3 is TGCGCCGGCAGCCAAGACGCAGGGTCCTACAATGAGCAGTTCTTC. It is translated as CAGSQDAGSYNEQFF.

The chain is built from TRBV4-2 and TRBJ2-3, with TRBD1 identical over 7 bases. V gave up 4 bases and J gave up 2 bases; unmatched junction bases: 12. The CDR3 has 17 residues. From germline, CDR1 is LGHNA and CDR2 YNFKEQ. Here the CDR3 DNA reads TGTGCCAGCAGCCGTCCACAGGGGAGTGGTACCACAGATACGCAGTATTTT. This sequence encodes CASSRPQGSGTTDTQYF.

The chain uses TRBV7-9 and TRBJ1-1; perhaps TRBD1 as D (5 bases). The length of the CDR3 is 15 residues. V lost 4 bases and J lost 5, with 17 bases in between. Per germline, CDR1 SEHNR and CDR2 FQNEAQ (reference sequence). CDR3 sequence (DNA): TGTGCCAGCAGCTACCAGGGTCAGGTACTTACTGAAGCTTTCTTT. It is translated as CASSYQGQVLTEAFF.

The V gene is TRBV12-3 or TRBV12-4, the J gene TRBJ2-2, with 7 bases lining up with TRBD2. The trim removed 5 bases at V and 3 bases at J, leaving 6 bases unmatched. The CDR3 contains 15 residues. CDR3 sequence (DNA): TGTGCCAGCAGTCAAAGCGGGGCGTACACCGGGGAGCTGTTTTTT. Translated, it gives CASSQSGAYTGELFF.

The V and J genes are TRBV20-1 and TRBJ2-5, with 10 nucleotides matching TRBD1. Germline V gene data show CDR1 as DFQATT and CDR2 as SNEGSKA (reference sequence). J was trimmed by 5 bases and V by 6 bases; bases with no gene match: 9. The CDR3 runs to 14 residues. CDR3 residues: CSAPADRGRETQYF. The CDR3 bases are TGCAGTGCCCCCGCGGACAGGGGGAGGGAGACCCAGTACTTC.

The CDR3 region has the DNA TGTGCCAGCAACGGCGACCCGAACTATGGCTACACCTTC. Its translation: CASNGDPNYGYTF. The chain links TRBV28 to TRBJ1-2; D is uncertain. CDR3 length: 13 residues. Germline V lookup: CDR1 MDHEN, CDR2 SYDVKM. Trimming took off 7 bases at V and 2 bases at J, with 11 bases between the two ends.

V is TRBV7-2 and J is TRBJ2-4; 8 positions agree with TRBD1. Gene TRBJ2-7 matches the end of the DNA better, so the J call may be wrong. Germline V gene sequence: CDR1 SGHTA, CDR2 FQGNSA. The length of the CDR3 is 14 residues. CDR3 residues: CASSLDRGAHEQYF. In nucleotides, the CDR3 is TGTGCCAGCAGCTTAGACAGGGGGGCCCACGAGCAGTACTTC.

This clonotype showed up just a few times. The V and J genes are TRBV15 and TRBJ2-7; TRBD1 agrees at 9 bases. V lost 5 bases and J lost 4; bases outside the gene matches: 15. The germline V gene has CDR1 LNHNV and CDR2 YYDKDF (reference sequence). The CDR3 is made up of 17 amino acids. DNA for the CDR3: TGTGCCACCAGCTCGGGACAGGGAACCATGGGGGTATACGAGCAGTACTTC. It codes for CATSSGQGTMGVYEQYF.